A single sample gave rise to the 9 T cell receptor beta chains below, sequenced in a study of cytomegalovirus exposure and HLA in healthy donors. Researchers ran the PCR with 60 Vbeta and 13 Jbeta primers. TCRdb's copy holds only in-frame clones and misses some; the assay was immunoSEQ multiplex PCR. The data contain 120,000 to 150,000 clones, approximately 80% of them singletons. The source material was PBMCs. The source is a woman aged 40-49 years in good health and CMV-seropositive.

CDR3 bases: TGCGCCAGCAGCTTGGACAGGAGCTATGGCTACACCTTC. It codes for CASSLDRSYGYTF. This chain joins TRBV5-1 and TRBJ1-2; weak D call: TRBD1 (5 bases). The CDR3 has 13 residues. V dropped 0 bases and J dropped 4 bases, with 7 bases sitting between them. The germline V gene encodes CDR1 SGHRS and CDR2 YFSETQ.

The genes are TRBV5-1 and TRBJ2-1, with a possible D match to TRBD1 (6 bases). This CDR3 region has 13 residues. Germline V gene data show CDR1 as SGHRS and CDR2 as YFSETQ. V shed 6 bases and J shed 5 bases, with 12 bases lying between them. The CDR3 spells CASNRDTDNEQFF. CDR3 sequence (DNA): TGCGCCAGCAACCGGGACACTGACAATGAGCAGTTCTTC.

The J gene is TRBJ2-5, the V gene TRBV2, with D possibly being TRBD1 (7 bases). The CDR3 spans 14 residues. V lost 8 bases to trimming and J lost 2 bases, with 15 bases between them. Germline V CDR1 and CDR2: SNHLY, FYNNEI. Written as DNA, the CDR3 is TGTGCCAGCCGAAGGGACAGCGGGCAAGAGACCCAGTACTTC. Translated: CASRRDSGQETQYF.

The chain joins TRBV7-9 to TRBJ1-3, with TRBD1 identical over 7 bases. This CDR3 is built from 16 residues. J lost 0 bases, V lost 5 bases, and 7 bases had no gene match. Per the germline V gene, CDR1 is SEHNR and CDR2 is FQNEAQ (reference sequence). Here the CDR3 DNA reads TGTGCCAGCAGCCCTAGACAGGGTTCCTCTGGAAACACCATATATTTT. Residues: CASSPRQGSSGNTIYF.

The chain combines TRBV27 with TRBJ2-3, with D possibly matching TRBD2 (7 bases). Germline V gives CDR1 MNHEY, CDR2 SMNVEV (reference sequence). The V end lost 5 bases, the J end lost 4 bases, and 16 bases lay between the germline ends. CDR3 length: 15 residues. In DNA form, the CDR3 reads TGTGCCAGCAGTCTCCGGGGGGCGTGGGCAGATACGCAGTATTTT. It is translated as CASSLRGAWADTQYF.

This chain links TRBV5-4 with TRBJ2-1; 12 bases are a match to TRBD2. The germline V gene encodes CDR1 SGHNT and CDR2 YYREEE (reference sequence). The CDR3 has 18 amino acids. V was clipped by 2 bases and J by 13 bases; unmatched bases: 19. The CDR3 region is CASSFDGNPGTSGSEQFF. CDR3 sequence (DNA): TGTGCCAGCAGCTTTGACGGAAATCCCGGGACTAGCGGGTCTGAACAGTTCTTC.

The chain joins TRBV6-5 to TRBJ2-4, with D maybe TRBD1 (5 bases). The CDR3 totals 12 residues. V was shortened by 5 bases and J by 6 bases, with 8 bases between the two germline ends. The germline gives CDR1 MNHEY, CDR2 SVGAGI. In nucleotides, the CDR3 is TGTGCCAGCAGTGACAGTTCAAACATTCAGTACTTC. As protein: CASSDSSNIQYF.

The chain recombines TRBV7-8 with TRBJ1-4; tentatively, D is TRBD1 (5 bases). The ends were cut back, 8 bases at V and 7 bases at J, with 17 bases in the middle. There are 14 residues in the CDR3. From germline, CDR1 is SGHVS and CDR2 FQNEAQ. The DNA of the CDR3 is TGTGCCAGCTCGCGGGAGGGGAGAGCTGAAAAACTGTTTTTT. This gives the protein CASSREGRAEKLFF.

This chain links TRBV5-6 with TRBJ2-3, with 12 bases lining up with TRBD2. Germline CDR1 SGHDT, CDR2 YYEEEE. The CDR3 contains 17 residues. V lost 4 bases and J lost 4; bases outside the gene matches: 10. This CDR3 is CASSLPLAGGPSDTQYF. The CDR3 DNA follows: TGTGCCAGCAGCCTACCTCTAGCGGGAGGGCCCTCAGATACGCAGTATTTT.